The 25 T cell receptor beta chains given below trace back to one sample, sequenced in a study of T cells after somatic rescue of genetic block. Libraries were prepared by immunoSEQ multiplex PCR; TCRdb keeps only in-frame clonotypes and omits some of them. The sample lists 110,000 or so clones; 90% to 95% were seen once. Sequenced sample: peripheral blood mononuclear cells (PBMCs). These receptors all come from a woman aged 18-29 years.

The V and J genes are TRBV28 and TRBJ1-1; the match to TRBD1 covers 10 bases. Trimming removed 5 bases from V and 6 bases from J; junction bases left unmatched: 12. The CDR3 covers 16 residues. The V gene's germline CDR1 is MDHEN and CDR2 SYDVKM. The CDR3: CASSAPLGTGASEAFF. The CDR3 nucleotides are TGTGCCAGCAGTGCCCCTTTGGGGACAGGGGCCTCTGAAGCTTTCTTT.

The chain carries TRBV10-1 and TRBJ1-2; D perhaps matches TRBD1 (5 bases). CDR1 and CDR2 from the germline V gene are WNHNN and SYGVQD (reference sequence). The CDR3 runs 13 residues. Trimming took 0 bases from V and 7 from J, leaving 9 bases between them. The CDR3 sequence: CASSESTGSGYTF. Written as DNA, the CDR3 is TGCGCCAGCAGTGAGTCAACAGGCAGTGGCTACACCTTC.

J is TRBJ1-1 and V is TRBV2; TRBD1 might be the D (5 bases). V was pared by 3 bases and J by 10 bases, with 12 bases between. CDR3 length: 12 residues. Germline V gives CDR1 SNHLY, CDR2 FYNNEI. The CDR3 sequence is CASSERDGVAFF. Written as DNA, the CDR3 is TGTGCCAGCAGTGAGAGGGACGGAGTAGCTTTCTTT. The full variable domain, its missing parts supplied by reference TRBV2 and TRBJ1-1, is EPEVTQTPSHQVTQMGQEVILRCVPISNHLYFYWYRQILGQKVEFLVSFYNNEISEKSEIFDDQFSVERPDGSNFTLKIRSTKLEDSAMYFCASSERDGVAFFGQGTRLTVV.

The chain uses TRBV30 and TRBJ2-3, with D tentatively TRBD1 (6 bases). The CDR3 totals 13 residues. The V gene lost 8 bases and the J gene lost 3 bases, with 15 bases spanning the gap. Germline-derived CDR1 and CDR2 are GTSNPN and SVGIG (reference sequence). CDR3: CARETGKTDTQYF. The CDR3 bases are TGTGCCCGCGAAACAGGGAAGACAGATACGCAGTATTTT.

The chain combines TRBV5-1 with TRBJ2-7, with 10 bases identical to TRBD2. This CDR3 comprises 13 residues. V was clipped by 5 bases and J by 4 bases; unmatched bases: 3. Germline loops: CDR1 SGHRS, CDR2 YFSETQ. CDR3 coding DNA: TGCGCCAGCAGAAGGACTAGCGGTTACGAGCAGTACTTC. Its translation is CASRRTSGYEQYF.

This chain uses TRBV6-4 with TRBJ2-7, with unresolved D. Germline lookup yields CDR1 MRHNA and CDR2 SNTAGT. Trimming stripped 7 bases from V and 0 bases from J, with 13 bases between. The CDR3 covers 14 residues. As DNA, the CDR3 is TGTGCCAGCACCTCTCGCGACGTCTCCTACGAGCAGTACTTC. Translating it yields CASTSRDVSYEQYF.

The chain is built from TRBV20-1 and TRBJ1-1; D remains unclear. CDR1 DFQATT and CDR2 SNEGSKA come from the germline V gene (reference sequence). The CDR3 extends over 11 amino acids. V dropped 5 bases and J dropped 2 bases, with 6 bases sitting between them. The CDR3 DNA reads as TGCAGTGCTGTCCCCAACACTGAAGCTTTCTTT. As protein: CSAVPNTEAFF.

The rearrangement uses TRBV28 and TRBJ2-5; possibly TRBD1 or TRBD2 for D (5 bases each). Trimming took 6 bases from V and 4 from J, leaving 15 bases between them. The CDR3 runs to 14 residues. Germline CDR1 is MDHEN and CDR2 is SYDVKM. The CDR3 DNA sequence: TGTGCCAGCAGCCTCAATGGGGGACGAGAGACCCAGTACTTC. Amino acid sequence: CASSLNGGRETQYF.

The rearrangement uses TRBV15 and TRBJ1-4; D unclear. With 0 bases removed from V and 3 bases from J, the gap between germline ends came to 11 bases. The CDR3 runs to 16 residues. Germline V gene sequence: CDR1 LNHNV, CDR2 YYDKDF (reference sequence). The CDR3 bases are TGTGCCACCAGCAGAGATCCCGGATCGGCTAATGAAAAACTGTTTTTT. This encodes CATSRDPGSANEKLFF. The full variable domain, with the rest looked up from reference TRBV15 and TRBJ1-4, is DAMVIQNPRYQVTQFGKPVTLSCSQTLNHNVMYWYQQKSSQAPKLLFHYYDKDFNNEADTPDNFQSRRPNTSFCFLDIRSPGLGDTAMYLCATSRDPGSANEKLFFGSGTQLSVL.

This clone was detected only once. The rearrangement uses TRBV25-1 and TRBJ1-5; the D gene is possibly TRBD1 (5 bases). The CDR3 spans 16 residues. V lost 3 bases and J 9 bases, leaving 21 bases between the germline ends. Germline CDR1 and CDR2: MGHDK and SYGVNS. CDR3 in DNA: TGTGCCAGCAGTGACGTCGGGACGACGGGGCTGCGGCCCCAGCATTTT. Amino acids: CASSDVGTTGLRPQHF.

The chain employs TRBV30 and TRBJ1-4; D not resolved. Between the trimmed V and J ends, which lost 0 bases and 2 bases, there was a span of 7 bases. CDR1 is GTSNPN, CDR2 SVGIG, per germline (reference sequence). The CDR3 length is 14 residues. The CDR3 here is CAWSVGMTNEKLFF. CDR3 DNA sequence: TGTGCCTGGAGTGTCGGCATGACTAATGAAAAACTGTTTTTT.

This clone has a single count. The V call is TRBV19, the J call TRBJ1-2; D uncertain. V was cut by 5 bases and J by 6 bases, with 1 base left in between. CDR3 length: 9 amino acids. The V gene's germline CDR1 is LNHDA and CDR2 SQIVND (reference sequence). Here the CDR3 reads CASSDGYTF. The CDR3 DNA sequence: TGTGCCAGTAGTGATGGCTACACCTTC.

The rearrangement uses TRBV9 and TRBJ2-3; perhaps TRBD1 as D (5 bases). The CDR3 is 17 amino acids. Germline-derived CDR1 and CDR2 are SGDLS and YYNGEE. V shed 4 bases and J shed 2 bases, with 20 bases lying between them. The CDR3 sequence: CASSPSWEDSLTDTQYF. The DNA of the CDR3 is TGTGCCAGCAGCCCAAGTTGGGAAGACAGTCTCACAGATACGCAGTATTTT.

Here the CDR3 DNA reads TGCGCCAGCAGCCAATACGCGGAGGGGACAGATACGCAGTATTTT. As protein: CASSQYAEGTDTQYF. The chain joins TRBV4-1 to TRBJ2-3; possibly TRBD2 for D (6 bases). From germline, CDR1 is MGHRA and CDR2 YSYEKL. The CDR3 is made up of 15 amino acids. Trimming shortened V by 2 bases and J by 3 bases, and 12 bases separated the two germline ends.

The chain carries TRBV6-6 and TRBJ2-1; tentative D call: TRBD1 (5 bases). Per germline, CDR1 MNHNY and CDR2 SVGAGI (reference sequence). CDR3 size: 14 residues. V lost 0 bases and J 6 bases, leaving 9 bases between the germline ends. This chain's CDR3 is CASSYSAGLNEQFF. The CDR3 DNA reads as TGTGCCAGCAGTTACTCGGCAGGGCTCAATGAGCAGTTCTTC.

Comments on this clone: This same CDR3 is encoded by further DNA sequences in the sample. The chain joins TRBV5-1 to TRBJ2-3; a weak D match, TRBD2 (6 bases). Trimming removed 0 bases from V and 0 bases from J, with 8 bases in between. Germline loops: CDR1 SGHRS, CDR2 YFSETQ. CDR3 length: 15 amino acids. CDR3 nucleotide sequence: TGCGCCAGCAGCTTGGCCGGGACTAGCACAGATACGCAGTATTTT. This gives the protein CASSLAGTSTDTQYF.

This chain joins TRBV6-5 and TRBJ1-4, with D possibly matching TRBD1 (6 bases). This CDR3 has 14 residues. V lost 6 bases and J lost 5, with 13 bases in between. CDR1 is MNHEY and CDR2 is SVGAGI in the germline V gene. The CDR3 reads CASSSTGRNEKLFF. The CDR3 nucleotides are TGTGCCAGCAGCTCGACAGGTAGAAATGAAAAACTGTTTTTT.

Points on this clone: This CDR3 is also generated by other DNA sequences in the sample. This chain links TRBV9 with TRBJ2-2; 10 bases match TRBD1. Trimming took 0 bases from V and 7 from J; bases not matched to a gene: 18. Germline CDR1 and CDR2: SGDLS and YYNGEE. This CDR3 is built from 20 residues. The CDR3 here is CASSVALGTGDGVLGGELFF. The CDR3 DNA sequence: TGTGCCAGCAGCGTAGCCCTAGGGACAGGGGACGGGGTACTAGGCGGGGAGCTGTTTTTT.

The V gene is TRBV9, the J gene TRBJ1-1; the D gene is possibly TRBD1 (5 bases). CDR3 size: 13 residues. The ends were cut back, 1 base at V and 9 bases at J, with 13 bases in the middle. CDR1 and CDR2 (germline): SGDLS, YYNGEE. In nucleotides, the CDR3 is TGTGCCAGCAGCGTAAACTCAGGGTCCCAAGCTTTCTTT. Its protein is CASSVNSGSQAFF.

The rearrangement uses TRBV9 and TRBJ1-3; the match to TRBD1 covers 8 bases. CDR1 and CDR2 (germline): SGDLS, YYNGEE. Trimming cost V 4 bases and J 2 bases; bases outside gene matches: 8. The length of the CDR3 is 16 residues. The CDR3 nucleotides are TGTGCCAGCAGCACCCATCAGGGGGCTACTGGAAACACCATATATTTT. It is translated as CASSTHQGATGNTIYF.

The chain has TRBV6-5 and TRBJ2-1; tentative D call: TRBD1 (6 bases). Trimming left V 5 bases short and J 6 bases short, with 11 bases between. CDR1 is MNHEY, CDR2 SVGAGI, per germline. The CDR3 runs to 13 residues. CDR3 in amino acids: CASSTDSLNEQFF. CDR3 DNA sequence: TGTGCCAGCAGTACGGACAGTCTCAATGAGCAGTTCTTC.

This chain connects TRBV7-9 to TRBJ2-1; D not certain. In germline, CDR1 is SEHNR, CDR2 FQNEAQ (reference sequence). The V and J ends lost 3 bases and 0 bases respectively, with 9 bases between them. The CDR3 is 15 amino acids. The CDR3 loop is CASSLIPSSYNEQFF. The CDR3 DNA sequence: TGTGCCAGCAGCTTGATCCCTTCCTCCTACAATGAGCAGTTCTTC.

This rearrangement joins TRBV29-1 to TRBJ2-5; 7 bases match TRBD2. Germline V gives CDR1 SQVTM, CDR2 ANQGSEA. CDR3 length equals 13 residues. V gave up 4 bases and J gave up 3 bases; unmatched junction bases: 5. The DNA of the CDR3 is TGCAGCGTTGTGGGCCTAGCGGAAGAGACCCAGTACTTC. Translated, it gives CSVVGLAEETQYF.

The chain couples TRBV6-1 to TRBJ1-5; D call uncertain. This CDR3 has 13 residues. The germline V and J ends were trimmed by 4 bases and 9 bases, with 13 bases remaining between them. Germline-derived CDR1 and CDR2 are MNHNS and SASEGT. The CDR3 here is CASSGELFGPQHF. Here the CDR3 DNA reads TGTGCCAGCAGTGGGGAACTTTTTGGGCCCCAGCATTTT.

The chain combines TRBV14 with TRBJ1-2; 7 bases are shared with TRBD1. The CDR3 contains 16 residues. V shed 4 bases, J shed 4 bases, and the junction held 12 bases outside the gene matches. CDR1 is SGHDN, CDR2 FVKESK, per germline. CDR3 DNA: TGTGCCAGCAGCCCGGGACAGCTCCTTCTGAGCTATGGCTACACCTTC. It yields the protein CASSPGQLLLSYGYTF.